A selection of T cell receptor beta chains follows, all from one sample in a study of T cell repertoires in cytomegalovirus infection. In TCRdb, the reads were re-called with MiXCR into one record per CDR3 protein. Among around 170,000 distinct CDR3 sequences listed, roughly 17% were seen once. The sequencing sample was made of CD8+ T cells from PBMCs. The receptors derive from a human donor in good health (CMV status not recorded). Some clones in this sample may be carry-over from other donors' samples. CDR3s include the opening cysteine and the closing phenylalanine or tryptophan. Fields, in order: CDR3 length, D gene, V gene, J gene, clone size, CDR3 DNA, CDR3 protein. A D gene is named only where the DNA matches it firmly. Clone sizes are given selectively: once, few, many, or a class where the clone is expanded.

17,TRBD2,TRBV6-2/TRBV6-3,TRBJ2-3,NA,TGTGCCAGCAGTTACCGAAAACTAGCGGATAACACAGATACGCAGTATTTT,CASSYRKLADNTDTQYF
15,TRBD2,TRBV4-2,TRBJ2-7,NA,TGTGCCAGCAGCCAAGCGACTAGCGGGGATTACGAGCAGTACTTC,CASSQATSGDYEQYF
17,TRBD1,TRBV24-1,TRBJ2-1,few,TGTGCCACCAGTGAGTCCCCCGGGACAGGGTCCAACAATGAGCAGTTCTTC,CATSESPGTGSNNEQFF
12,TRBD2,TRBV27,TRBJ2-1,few,TGTGCCAGCAGTCACGGGGGGAATGAGCAGTTCTTC,CASSHGGNEQFF
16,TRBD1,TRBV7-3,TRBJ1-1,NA,TGTGCCAGCAGCCTAGGGACAGGGGGAATAAACACTGAAGCTTTCTTT,CASSLGTGGINTEAFF
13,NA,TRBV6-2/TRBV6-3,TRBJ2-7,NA,TGTGCCAGCAGCAAGAAAGGGGCCTACGAGCAGTACTTC,CASSKKGAYEQYF
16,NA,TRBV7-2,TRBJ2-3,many,TGTGCCAGCAGCTTAGCCGGGCCTCGGAGCACAGATACGCAGTATTTT,CASSLAGPRSTDTQYF
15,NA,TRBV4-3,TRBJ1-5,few,TGCGCCAGCAGCCAAGGATCCGACAGCAATCAGCCCCAGCATTTT,CASSQGSDSNQPQHF
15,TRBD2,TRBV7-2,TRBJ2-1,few,TGTGCCAGCAAGCAAAGGCGGGAGCCTTTTAATGAGCAGTTCTTC,CASKQRREPFNEQFF
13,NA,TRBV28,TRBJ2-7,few,TGTGCCAGCAGTTTTCAAGGGTCCCGGGAGACCAATTTC,CASSFQGSRETNF
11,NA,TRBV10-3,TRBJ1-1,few,TGTGGCCGGGCGGTGAACACTGAAGCTTTCTTT,CGRAVNTEAFF
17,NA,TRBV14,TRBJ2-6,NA,TGTGCCAGCAGCCAAGAATTGCGGCGCTCTGGGGCCAACGTCCTGACTTTC,CASSQELRRSGANVLTF
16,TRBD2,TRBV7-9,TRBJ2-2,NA,TGTGCCAGCAGCCCGACGGGGGGATCGGACACCGGGGAGCTGTTTTTT,CASSPTGGSDTGELFF
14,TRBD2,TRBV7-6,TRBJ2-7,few,TGTGCCAGCAGCTTAGAAGCGGGGGAATACGAGCAGTACTTC,CASSLEAGEYEQYF
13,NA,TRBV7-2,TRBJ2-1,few,TGTGCCAGGAGCGGAGACTCCGAGGGCGAGCAGTTCTTC,CARSGDSEGEQFF
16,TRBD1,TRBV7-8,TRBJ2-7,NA,TGTGCCAGCAGCTCCAAATGGGACAGGGGGCAAAGCGAGCAGTACTTC,CASSSKWDRGQSEQYF
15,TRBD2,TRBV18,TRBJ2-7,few,TGTGCCAGCTCCCCAGGGACTAGCGGTAACTACGAGCAGTACTTC,CASSPGTSGNYEQYF
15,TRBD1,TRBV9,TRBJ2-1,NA,TGTGCCAGCAGCCAGCGGACAGGGCTAGGCAATGAGCAGTTCTTC,CASSQRTGLGNEQFF
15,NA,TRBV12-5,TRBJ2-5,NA,TGTGCTAGTCAGCGTCTTCAGGGGCGAGGGGAGACCCAGTACTTC,CASQRLQGRGETQYF
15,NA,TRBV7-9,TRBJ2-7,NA,TGTGCCAGCAGCAACGCAGGGGTGAATTCCTACGAGCAGTACTTC,CASSNAGVNSYEQYF
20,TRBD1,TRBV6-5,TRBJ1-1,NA,TGTGCCAGCAGTTACTCGAGTTTGAGACAGGGGTTTTTCATGAACACTGAAGCTTTCTTT,CASSYSSLRQGFFMNTEAFF
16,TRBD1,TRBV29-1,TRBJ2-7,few,TGCAGCGCCTCCGGGACAGCCAGCTACCGCTCCTACGAGCAGTACTTC,CSASGTASYRSYEQYF
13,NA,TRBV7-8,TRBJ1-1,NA,TGTGCCAGCAGTGGGTGGGAGGACACTGAAGCTTTCTTT,CASSGWEDTEAFF
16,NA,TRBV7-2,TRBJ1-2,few,TGTGCCAGCAGCTTAGTTCCAGGGAAAGCTAACTATGGCTACACCTTC,CASSLVPGKANYGYTF
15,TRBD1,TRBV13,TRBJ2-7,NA,TGTGCCAGCAGCAGCTTAGGGACAGGGACCTACGAGCAGTACTTC,CASSSLGTGTYEQYF
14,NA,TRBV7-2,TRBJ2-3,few,TGTGCCAGCAGCCTAACTACTATGACAGATACGCAGTATTTT,CASSLTTMTDTQYF
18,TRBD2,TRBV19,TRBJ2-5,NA,TGTGCCAGTAGTAGCTTAGAACCCGGAGCGGGAGGAGGAGAGACCCAGTACTTC,CASSSLEPGAGGGETQYF
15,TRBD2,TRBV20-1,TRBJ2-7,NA,TGCAGTGCACTGGAGCGGGGGGTACGCTCCTACGAGCAGTACTTC,CSALERGVRSYEQYF
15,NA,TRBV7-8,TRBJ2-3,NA,TGTGCCAGCAGCTTCTGGGTAGGGGAGACAGATACGCAGTATTTT,CASSFWVGETDTQYF
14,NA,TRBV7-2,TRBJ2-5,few,TGTGCCAGCAGCTTAGTTCCGGGAGCAGAGACCCAGTACTTC,CASSLVPGAETQYF
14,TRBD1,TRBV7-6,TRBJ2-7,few,TGTGCCAGCAGCTTCCGGGACAGTTCCTACGAGCAGTACTTC,CASSFRDSSYEQYF
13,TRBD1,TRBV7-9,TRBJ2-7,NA,TGTGCCAGCAGCCTGGACAGGTTGGACGAGCAGTACTTC,CASSLDRLDEQYF
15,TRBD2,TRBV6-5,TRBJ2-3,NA,TGTGCCAGCAGCCAAACTAGCGGGGGCACAGATACGCAGTATTTT,CASSQTSGGTDTQYF
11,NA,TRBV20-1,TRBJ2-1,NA,TGCAGTGTTGGCCTCTACAATGAGCAGTTCTTC,CSVGLYNEQFF
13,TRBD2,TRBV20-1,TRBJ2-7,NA,TGCAGTGCTGACACTAGCGGAATCTACGAGCAGTACTTC,CSADTSGIYEQYF
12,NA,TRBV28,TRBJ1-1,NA,TGTGCCACGAAGGAGGGGTACACTGAAGCTTTCTTT,CATKEGYTEAFF
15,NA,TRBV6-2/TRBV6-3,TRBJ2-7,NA,TGTGCCAGCAGTTATGGCGGGGTGTCCTCCTACGAGCAGTACTTC,CASSYGGVSSYEQYF
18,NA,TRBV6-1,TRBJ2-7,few,TGTGCCAGCAGTGCCCCGGTGGGAGTTATGGGGGGGCTCTACGAGCAGTACTTC,CASSAPVGVMGGLYEQYF
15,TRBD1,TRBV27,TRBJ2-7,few,TGTGCCAGCAGCCACCGGGACAGGGGTTTTTGGGAGCAGTACTTC,CASSHRDRGFWEQYF
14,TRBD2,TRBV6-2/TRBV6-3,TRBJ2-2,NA,TGTGCCAGCAGTCCCTGGACTAGCGCCGGGGAGCTGTTTTTT,CASSPWTSAGELFF
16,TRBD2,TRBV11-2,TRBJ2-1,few,TGTGCCAGCAGCCCAGCTTTAGCGGGCCTTAACAATGAGCAGTTCTTC,CASSPALAGLNNEQFF
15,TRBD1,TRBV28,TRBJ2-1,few,TGTGCCAGCAGTTTATTAGGACAGGGACTCGATGAGCAGTTCTTC,CASSLLGQGLDEQFF
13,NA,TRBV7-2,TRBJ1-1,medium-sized,TGTGCCAGCAGCTACACGGAGGGCACTGAAGCTTTCTTT,CASSYTEGTEAFF
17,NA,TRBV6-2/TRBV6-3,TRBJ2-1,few,TGTGCCAGCAGTAGAGACGGGGGAACTCGGAAGAACAATGAGCAGTTCTTC,CASSRDGGTRKNNEQFF